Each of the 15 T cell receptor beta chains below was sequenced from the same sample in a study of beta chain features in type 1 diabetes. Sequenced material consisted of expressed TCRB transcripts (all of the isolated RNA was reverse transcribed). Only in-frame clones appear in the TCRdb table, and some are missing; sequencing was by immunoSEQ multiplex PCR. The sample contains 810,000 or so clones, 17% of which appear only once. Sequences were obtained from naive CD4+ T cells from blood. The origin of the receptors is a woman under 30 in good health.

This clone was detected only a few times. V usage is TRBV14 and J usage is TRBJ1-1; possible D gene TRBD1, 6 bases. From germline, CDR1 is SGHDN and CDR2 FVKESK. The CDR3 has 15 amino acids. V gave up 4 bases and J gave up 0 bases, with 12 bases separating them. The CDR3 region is CASSRTGFMNTEAFF. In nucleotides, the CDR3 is TGTGCCAGCAGCCGTACAGGGTTCATGAACACTGAAGCTTTCTTT.

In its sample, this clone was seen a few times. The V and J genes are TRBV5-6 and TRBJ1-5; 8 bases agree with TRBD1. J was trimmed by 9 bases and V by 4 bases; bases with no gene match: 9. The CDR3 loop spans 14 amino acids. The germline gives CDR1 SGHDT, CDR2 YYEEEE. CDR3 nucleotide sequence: TGTGCCAGCAGCCTGAGGACAGGGTTGACGCCCCAGCATTTT. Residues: CASSLRTGLTPQHF.

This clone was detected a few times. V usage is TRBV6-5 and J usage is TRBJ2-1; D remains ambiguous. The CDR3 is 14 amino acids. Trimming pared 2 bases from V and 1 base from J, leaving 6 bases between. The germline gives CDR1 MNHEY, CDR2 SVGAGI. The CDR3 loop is CASSYGFSYNEQFF. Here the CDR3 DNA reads TGTGCCAGCAGTTACGGTTTTTCCTACAATGAGCAGTTCTTC.

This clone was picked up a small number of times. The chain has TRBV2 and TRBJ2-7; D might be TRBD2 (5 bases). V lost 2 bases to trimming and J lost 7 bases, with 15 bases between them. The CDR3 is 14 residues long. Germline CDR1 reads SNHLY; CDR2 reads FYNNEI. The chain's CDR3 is CASSEIHLSGEQYF. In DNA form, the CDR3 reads TGTGCCAGCAGTGAAATCCACCTATCGGGGGAGCAGTACTTC.

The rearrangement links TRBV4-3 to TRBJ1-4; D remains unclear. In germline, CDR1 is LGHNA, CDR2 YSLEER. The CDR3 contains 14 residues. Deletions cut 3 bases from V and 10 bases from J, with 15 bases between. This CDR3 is CASSHGTSRAKLFF. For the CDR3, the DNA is TGCGCCAGCAGCCACGGTACTAGTAGGGCAAAACTGTTTTTT.

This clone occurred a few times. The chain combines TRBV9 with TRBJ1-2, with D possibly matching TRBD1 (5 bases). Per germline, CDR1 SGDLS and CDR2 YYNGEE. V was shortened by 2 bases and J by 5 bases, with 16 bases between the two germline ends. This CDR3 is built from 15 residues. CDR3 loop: CASSVQPGTDYGYTF. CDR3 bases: TGTGCCAGCAGCGTTCAACCCGGGACGGATTATGGCTACACCTTC.

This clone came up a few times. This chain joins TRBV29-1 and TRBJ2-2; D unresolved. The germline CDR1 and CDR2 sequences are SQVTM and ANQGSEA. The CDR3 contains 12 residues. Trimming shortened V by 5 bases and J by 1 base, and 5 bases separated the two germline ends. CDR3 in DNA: TGCAGCGTTATAAGGAACACCGGGGAGCTGTTTTTT. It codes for CSVIRNTGELFF.

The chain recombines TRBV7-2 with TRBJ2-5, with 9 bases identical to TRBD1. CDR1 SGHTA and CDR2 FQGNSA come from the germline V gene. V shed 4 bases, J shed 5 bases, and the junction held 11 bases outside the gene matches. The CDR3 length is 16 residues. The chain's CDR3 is CASSSRGQGWVETQYF. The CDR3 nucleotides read TGTGCCAGCAGCTCCCGGGGACAGGGATGGGTGGAGACCCAGTACTTC.

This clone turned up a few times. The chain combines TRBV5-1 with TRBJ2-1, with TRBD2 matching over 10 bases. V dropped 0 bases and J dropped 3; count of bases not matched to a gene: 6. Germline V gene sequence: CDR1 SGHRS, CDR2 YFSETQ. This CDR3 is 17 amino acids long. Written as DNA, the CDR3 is TGCGCCAGCAGCTTGGTGCCTAGCGGGAGCGGCTACAATGAGCAGTTCTTC. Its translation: CASSLVPSGSGYNEQFF.

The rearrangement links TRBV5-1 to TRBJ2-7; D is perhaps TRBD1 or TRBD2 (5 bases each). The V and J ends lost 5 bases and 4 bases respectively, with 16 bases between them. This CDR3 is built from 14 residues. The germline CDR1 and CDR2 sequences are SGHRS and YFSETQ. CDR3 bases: TGCGCCAGCAGGGGGGTGTTTGGGTCTTACGAGCAGTACTTC. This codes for CASRGVFGSYEQYF.

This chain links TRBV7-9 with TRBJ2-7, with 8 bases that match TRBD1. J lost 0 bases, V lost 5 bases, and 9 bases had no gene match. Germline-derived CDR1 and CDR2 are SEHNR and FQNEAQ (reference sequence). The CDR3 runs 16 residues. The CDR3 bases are TGTGCCAGCAGCCTCCAGGGGGCGTCCAGCTCCTACGAGCAGTACTTC. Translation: CASSLQGASSSYEQYF.

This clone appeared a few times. The CDR3 region has the DNA TGCGCCAGCAGCTCCGGGACAGAGACAGATACGCAGTATTTT. This encodes CASSSGTETDTQYF. V gene TRBV5-1 combines with J gene TRBJ2-3, with 7 nucleotides matching TRBD1. This CDR3 has 14 residues. V lost 3 bases to trimming and J lost 3 bases; unmatched junction nucleotides: 4. CDR1 and CDR2 from the germline V gene are SGHRS and YFSETQ.

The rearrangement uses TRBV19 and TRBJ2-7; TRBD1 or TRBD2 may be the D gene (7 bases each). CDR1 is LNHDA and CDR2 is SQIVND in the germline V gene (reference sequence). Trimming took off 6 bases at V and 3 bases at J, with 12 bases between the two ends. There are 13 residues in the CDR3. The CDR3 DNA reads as TGTGCCAGTAGCCAGGGGGGGAACTACGAGCAGTACTTC. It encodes CASSQGGNYEQYF.

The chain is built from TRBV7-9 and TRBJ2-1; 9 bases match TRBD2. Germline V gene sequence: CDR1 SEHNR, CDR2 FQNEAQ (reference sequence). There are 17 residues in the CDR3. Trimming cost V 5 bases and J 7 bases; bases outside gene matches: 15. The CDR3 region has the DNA TGTGCCAGCAGCCGTGAGCGATCGGGACTAGCACGTAATGAGCAGTTCTTC. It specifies CASSRERSGLARNEQFF.

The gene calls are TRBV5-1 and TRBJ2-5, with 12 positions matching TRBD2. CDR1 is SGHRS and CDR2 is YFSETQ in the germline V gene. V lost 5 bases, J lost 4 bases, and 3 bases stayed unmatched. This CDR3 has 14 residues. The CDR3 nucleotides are TGCGCCAGCAGACTAGCGGGAGGATCAGAGACCCAGTACTTC. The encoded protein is CASRLAGGSETQYF.